The rows below give T cell receptor beta chains drawn from one sample of a study of shared clonotypes between healthy human individuals. Generated by immunoSEQ multiplex PCR, the TCRdb table keeps only in-frame clones and is missing some. The data hold roughly 640,000 clones, with less than 98% observed a single time. The sequencing sample was made of naive CD4+ T cells sorted from blood. These receptors were taken from a woman in her twenties or thirties in good health. Each CDR3 is given with its conserved first and last residue.

v_gene	j_gene	CDR3aa
TRBV30	TRBJ2-7	CAWIRGSEQYF
TRBV5-1	TRBJ2-1	CASSRTSGRFQYNEQFF
TRBV28	TRBJ1-6	CASSLQDSPLHF
TRBV4-2	TRBJ2-2	CASSRPSGRANTGELFF
TRBV25-1	TRBJ1-6	CASSRDRENSPLHF
TRBV28	TRBJ2-7	CATRVGQGSYEQYF
TRBV5-1	TRBJ2-5	CASSLSPLAGGPGETQYF
TRBV7-2	TRBJ2-5	CASSLRPLQETQYF
TRBV7-3	TRBJ1-4	CASSLVGSGGQINEKLFF
TRBV4-2	TRBJ2-7	CASSQDASAEGPYEQYF
TRBV10-1	TRBJ2-7	CASSERDSPHEQYF
TRBV5-1	TRBJ2-7	CASSPLAGGYEQYF
TRBV28	TRBJ2-3	CASKPPDIFTDTQYF
TRBV6-6	TRBJ1-5	CASSGHHYQPQHF
TRBV6-6	TRBJ2-7	CASRNRDRGYEQYF
TRBV7-9	TRBJ2-7	CASSIKNQTSGSRFEQYF
TRBV28	TRBJ2-1	CASSMGAFEQFF
TRBV6-1	TRBJ1-2	CASSRQGASGYTF
TRBV28	TRBJ1-2	CASRDLGYGYTF
TRBV5-1	TRBJ1-1	CASYRDRVGNTEAFF
TRBV13	TRBJ2-7	CASSPWRLNYEQYF
TRBV7-6	TRBJ2-3	CASTLPGTDTQYF
TRBV6-4	TRBJ2-1	CASSLEIGREQFF
TRBV19	TRBJ2-2	CASSNYLTGLNTGELFF
TRBV7-6	TRBJ2-5	CASSLGTSGIQETQYF
TRBV18	TRBJ2-1	CASSPGTDNEQFF
TRBV27	TRBJ2-1	CASSFPGLPGEQFF
TRBV5-1	TRBJ2-5	CASSQWGRRQETQYF
TRBV10-3	TRBJ2-7	CAISEENEQYF
TRBV6-5	TRBJ2-3	CASFWTRADTQYF
TRBV19	TRBJ1-4	CASSGLDNEKLFF
TRBV6-4	TRBJ1-3	CASSETGSSGNTIYF
TRBV19	TRBJ1-2	CASSISGQTSYGYTF
TRBV27	TRBJ2-1	CASSSWGATYNEQFF
TRBV28	-	CASSTRTSPSYEQYF
TRBV7-9	TRBJ1-1	CASSPGAYRMNTEAFF
TRBV4-1	TRBJ2-7	CASSQGTGAHYEQYF
TRBV28	TRBJ2-1	CASSTRTSNNEQFF
TRBV7-9	TRBJ1-2	CASSLADYGYTF
TRBV7-9	TRBJ2-2	CASSLGREVELFF
TRBV28	TRBJ2-7	CASSRPGAGEQYF
TRBV28	TRBJ2-1	CASRDRAYNEQFF
TRBV7-3	TRBJ2-1	CASSLERLAGNNEQFF
TRBV5-1	TRBJ1-3	CASSSDSGVGNTIYF
TRBV23-1	TRBJ2-7	CASTIYRDKSYEQYF